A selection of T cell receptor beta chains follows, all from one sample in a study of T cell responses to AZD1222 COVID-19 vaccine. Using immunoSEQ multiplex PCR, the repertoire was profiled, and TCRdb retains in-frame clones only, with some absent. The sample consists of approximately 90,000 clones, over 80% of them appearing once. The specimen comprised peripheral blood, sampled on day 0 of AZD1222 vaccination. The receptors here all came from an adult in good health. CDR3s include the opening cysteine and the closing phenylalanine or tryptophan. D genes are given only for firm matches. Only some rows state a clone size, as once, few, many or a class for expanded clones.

CASSIAGGPYNEQFF | TGTGCCAGCAGCATAGCGGGGGGGCCCTACAATGAGCAGTTCTTC | TRBJ2-1 | 15 | TRBV9 | NA | TRBD2
CASSEVGGLKTGELFF | TGTGCCAGCAGTGAAGTTGGGGGCTTAAAAACCGGGGAGCTGTTTTTT | TRBJ2-2 | 16 | TRBV6-1 | NA | NA
CASSLPVATNEKLFF | TGTGCCAGCAGCTTGCCAGTTGCAACTAATGAAAAACTGTTTTTT | TRBJ1-4 | 15 | TRBV5-6 | NA | NA
CASSISGGAGDEQYF | TGTGCCAGTAGTATTAGCGGGGGGGCAGGGGACGAGCAGTACTTC | TRBJ2-7 | 15 | TRBV19 | NA | TRBD2
CASSEDSWAETQYF | TGTGCCAGCAGTGAAGACAGTTGGGCAGAGACCCAGTACTTC | TRBJ2-5 | 14 | TRBV6-1 | NA | NA
CASSFLQGGTYDNEQFF | TGTGCCAGCAGTTTCCTACAGGGGGGGACGTACGACAATGAGCAGTTCTTC | TRBJ2-1 | 17 | TRBV27 | NA | NA
CSAGPGQGVDTQYF | TGCAGCGCGGGGCCGGGACAGGGCGTAGATACGCAGTATTTT | TRBJ2-3 | 14 | TRBV29-1 | NA | TRBD1
CASSPGQGDPGGYTF | TGCGCCAGCAGCCCGGGACAGGGGGATCCTGGAGGCTACACCTTC | TRBJ1-2 | 15 | TRBV5-1 | NA | TRBD1
CASGLVSGQYNQPQHF | TGTGCTAGTGGTTTGGTCTCCGGACAGTACAATCAGCCCCAGCATTTT | TRBJ1-5 | 16 | TRBV12-5 | NA | NA
CASSPRGQGNYEQYF | TGTGCCAGCAGCCCGCGCGGACAGGGTAACTACGAGCAGTACTTC | TRBJ2-7 | 15 | TRBV7-9 | once | TRBD1
CASSQLRTGSSSYNSPLHF | TGTGCCAGCAGCCAACTCCGGACAGGGAGTAGCTCCTATAATTCACCCCTCCACTTT | TRBJ1-6 | 19 | TRBV14 | NA | TRBD1
CASSLTDYHEQYF | TGTGCCAGCAGCTTAACGGACTACCACGAGCAGTACTTC | TRBJ2-7 | 13 | TRBV7-3 | NA | NA
CASSYRDSSYNSPLHF | TGTGCCAGCAGCTACCGGGACAGTTCGTATAATTCACCCCTCCACTTT | TRBJ1-6 | 16 | TRBV7-6 | NA | TRBD1
CASSPLRGETQYF | TGTGCCAGCTCACCGCTGAGGGGCGAGACCCAGTACTTC | TRBJ2-5 | 13 | TRBV18 | once | NA
CASSPGQGLYEKLFF | TGTGCCAGCAGCCCCGGACAGGGACTATACGAAAAACTGTTTTTT | TRBJ1-4 | 15 | TRBV7-9 | NA | TRBD1
CASSFFYEQYF | TGTGCCAGCAGTTTTTTCTACGAGCAGTACTTC | TRBJ2-7 | 11 | TRBV28 | NA | NA
CASSPGQGLAGYTF | TGTGCCAGCAGCCCAGGACAGGGGCTGGCTGGCTACACCTTC | TRBJ1-2 | 14 | TRBV7-2 | NA | TRBD1
CAISESSGQDNEKLFF | TGTGCCATCAGTGAGTCGTCCGGACAGGATAATGAAAAACTGTTTTTT | TRBJ1-4 | 16 | TRBV10-3 | NA | TRBD1
CASSQLTSAVANTGELFF | TGCGCCAGCAGCCAGCTGACTAGCGCCGTCGCGAACACCGGGGAGCTGTTTTTT | TRBJ2-2 | 18 | TRBV4-1 | NA | TRBD2
CASSTGRETQYF | TGTGCCAGTAGTACTGGACGGGAGACCCAGTACTTC | TRBJ2-5 | 12 | TRBV19 | many | NA
CASSRGRQETQYF | TGTGCCAGCAGCCGAGGCCGTCAAGAGACCCAGTACTTC | TRBJ2-5 | 13 | TRBV7-6 | few | NA
CASSFFRGADTGELFF | TGCGCCAGCAGCTTTTTTCGGGGGGCAGACACCGGGGAGCTGTTTTTT | TRBJ2-2 | 16 | TRBV5-1 | NA | NA
CASSRDSSTEAFF | TGTGCCAGCAGCCGGGACAGTTCTACTGAAGCTTTCTTT | TRBJ1-1 | 13 | TRBV7-9 | NA | TRBD1
CSLAGGFSYNSPLHF | TGCAGCCTCGCAGGAGGGTTCTCCTATAATTCACCCCTCCACTTT | TRBJ1-6 | 15 | TRBV29-1 | few | NA
CASSLEGRQAFF | TGTGCCAGCAGCTTAGAGGGTCGTCAAGCTTTCTTT | TRBJ1-1 | 12 | TRBV7-9 | NA | NA
CASSLSGNQPQHF | TGTGCCAGCAGTTTGTCAGGGAATCAGCCCCAGCATTTT | TRBJ1-5 | 13 | TRBV6-5 | NA | NA
CASSLHHSQGKSEAFF | TGTGCCAGCAGTCTACACCACAGCCAGGGGAAGTCTGAAGCTTTCTTT | TRBJ1-1 | 16 | TRBV6-4 | NA | NA
CASSDSSEYEQYF | TGTGCCAGCAGTGACAGTAGCGAATACGAGCAGTACTTC | TRBJ2-7 | 13 | TRBV6-4 | NA | NA
CASSADRTDLHF | TGTGCCAGCAGTGCGGACAGAACCGATCTCCACTTT | TRBJ1-6 | 12 | TRBV27 | NA | NA
CASSLPDEGNTIYF | TGTGCCAGCAGCTTACCGGACGAAGGAAACACCATATATTTT | TRBJ1-3 | 14 | TRBV13 | NA | NA
CASSVRGMNTEAFF | TGTGCCAGCAGCGTACGGGGGATGAACACTGAAGCTTTCTTT | TRBJ1-1 | 14 | TRBV9 | NA | NA
CASSPSGAGETQYF | TGTGCCAGCAGCCCATCGGGGGCCGGAGAGACCCAGTACTTC | TRBJ2-5 | 14 | TRBV9 | NA | NA
CASSYGQIQETQYF | TGTGCCAGTAGCTACGGACAGATCCAAGAGACCCAGTACTTC | TRBJ2-5 | 14 | TRBV19 | NA | NA
CAGRSVGGLNTEAFF | TGTGCCGGTCGGAGTGTTGGGGGACTGAACACTGAAGCTTTCTTT | TRBJ1-1 | 15 | TRBV2 | NA | NA
CASSWGLGGKETQYF | TGTGCCAGCAGCTGGGGACTCGGCGGAAAAGAGACCCAGTACTTC | TRBJ2-5 | 15 | TRBV7-3 | NA | NA